This TCR beta chain derives from a study of long-term antiretroviral therapy in people with HIV. As for the study in general: Samples collected earliest predate the 2015 immediate-ART recommendation by about a decade.

The V gene lost 5 bases and the J gene lost 0 bases, with 8 bases spanning the gap. The CDR3 runs 14 residues. The germline gives CDR1 LNHDA, CDR2 SQIVND (reference sequence). The assay, immunoSEQ v3.0, was run at survey level. The repertoire was sequenced with immunoSEQ multiplex PCR; TCRdb's copy has only in-frame clones and lacks some. Seen here are 19,000 or so clones, roughly 84% observed once, and the top ten hold about 8%. The source is a man younger than 30 with HIV. The sequenced sample was unsorted PBMCs, obtained 0.9 years after starting antiretroviral therapy. This sequence joins TRBV19 and TRBJ2-1, with D possibly being TRBD1 (5 bases). For the CDR3, the DNA is TGTGCCAGTAGTTTACAGGTCTCCTACAATGAGCAGTTCTTC. It is translated as CASSLQVSYNEQFF.